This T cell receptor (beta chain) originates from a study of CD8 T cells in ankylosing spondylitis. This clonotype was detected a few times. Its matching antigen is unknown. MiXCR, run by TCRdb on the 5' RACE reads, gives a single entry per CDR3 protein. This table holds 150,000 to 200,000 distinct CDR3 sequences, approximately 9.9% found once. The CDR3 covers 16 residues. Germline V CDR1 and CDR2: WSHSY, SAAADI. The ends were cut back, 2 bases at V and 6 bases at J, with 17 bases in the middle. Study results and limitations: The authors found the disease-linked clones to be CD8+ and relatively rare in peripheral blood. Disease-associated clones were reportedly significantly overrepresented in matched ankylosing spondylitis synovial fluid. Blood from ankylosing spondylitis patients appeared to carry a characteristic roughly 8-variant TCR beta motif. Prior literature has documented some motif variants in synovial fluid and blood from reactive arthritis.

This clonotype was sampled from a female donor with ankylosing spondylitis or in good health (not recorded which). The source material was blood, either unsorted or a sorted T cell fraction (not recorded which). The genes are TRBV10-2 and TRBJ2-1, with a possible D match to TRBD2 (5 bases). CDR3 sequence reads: CASSEIVASRINEQFF. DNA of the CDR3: TGCGCCAGCAGTGAGATCGTGGCTAGCCGAATCAATGAGCAGTTCTTC.